Listed below are T cell receptor beta chains from one sample, sequenced in a study of T cell responses to AZD1222 COVID-19 vaccine. Profiled with immunoSEQ multiplex PCR; TCRdb holds only in-frame clones, not every one. The table has about 150,000 clones, approximately 85% seen once. The sample in question was peripheral blood, obtained 28 days after the second dose of the MenACWY control vaccine. Source of these receptors: an adult who received the MenACWY meningococcal vaccine as a control. CDR3s include the opening cysteine and the closing phenylalanine or tryptophan. The D gene is left open where the match is weak. Clone size is not always given. Where it is, it says once, few, many or a class for expanded clones.

d_call	clone_size	j_call	v_call	cdr3_aa	cdr3_nt
NA	NA	TRBJ2-7	TRBV5-1	CASSQAPGAGNAYEQYF	TGCGCCAGCAGCCAAGCCCCGGGGGCGGGTAATGCCTACGAGCAGTACTTC
TRBD2	NA	TRBJ2-3	TRBV19	CASTRLAGADTQYF	TGTGCCAGTACTCGGCTAGCGGGAGCAGATACGCAGTATTTT
NA	once	TRBJ2-3	TRBV27	CASSLFSSTDTQYF	TGTGCCAGCAGTTTATTCTCCAGCACAGATACGCAGTATTTT
NA	NA	TRBJ2-3	TRBV5-4	CASSPTGTDTQYF	TGTGCCAGCAGCCCAACCGGCACAGATACGCAGTATTTT
TRBD1	few	TRBJ2-5	TRBV2	CATTGDQETQYF	TGTGCCACCACAGGGGATCAAGAGACCCAGTACTTC
NA	NA	TRBJ2-2	TRBV2	CASSELSTGELFF	TGTGCCAGCAGTGAACTAAGCACCGGGGAGCTGTTTTTT
NA	NA	TRBJ1-6	TRBV11-3	CASSRDALASGNSPLHF	TGTGCCAGCAGCCGGGACGCACTTGCCTCGGGGAATTCACCCCTCCACTTT
TRBD2	NA	TRBJ2-7	TRBV7-8	CASSLGLADYEQYF	TGTGCCAGCAGCTTAGGTCTAGCGGACTACGAGCAGTACTTC
NA	NA	TRBJ1-1	TRBV27	CASSLRGGSTEAFF	TGTGCCAGCAGTTTACGGGGTGGTAGCACTGAAGCTTTCTTT
NA	NA	TRBJ1-1	TRBV11-2	CASSFHGANTEAFF	TGTGCCAGCAGCTTTCACGGGGCCAACACTGAAGCTTTCTTT
TRBD1	NA	TRBJ1-2	TRBV7-9	CASSLIQGADGYTF	TGTGCCAGCAGCTTAATACAGGGGGCAGATGGCTACACCTTC